This note documents a single T cell receptor (beta chain) sequence. The sample has other DNA sequences that encode this CDR3 too. The data belong to a study of T cell responses to AZD1222 COVID-19 vaccine. CDR1 is KGHSH, CDR2 LQKENI, per germline. V lost 6 bases, J lost 0 bases, and 4 bases lay in between. The CDR3 extends over 12 amino acids. Generated by immunoSEQ multiplex PCR, the TCRdb table keeps only in-frame clones and is missing some. The sample lists about 130,000 clones; roughly nine tenths were seen once. This chain links TRBV18 with TRBJ2-3; D gene unclear. The material sequenced was peripheral blood, taken on day 0 of AZD1222 vaccination. The receptor was isolated from an adult in good health. This CDR3 reads CASSPSTDTQYF. The CDR3 coding sequence is TGTGCCAGCTCGCCTAGCACAGATACGCAGTATTTT.